There are many counts of the clone carrying this TCR beta chain. Its antigen is not identified. The source of the sample is a study of breast tumors, draining lymph nodes, adjacent tissues. General study findings and limits: Luminal-like breast cancer showed significantly higher tumor–nontumor repertoire similarity than basal-like.

Via MiXCR, TCRdb re-called the multiplex PCR reads, giving one row per CDR3 protein. The sample holds about 230,000 distinct CDR3 sequences; 32% are singletons and the top ten take approximately 1.5%. The CDR3 spans 17 residues. V lost 1 base and J lost 7; bases outside the gene matches: 6. Germline V gene sequence: CDR1 MGHRA, CDR2 YSYEKL. Samples came from axillary lymph nodes draining the breast cancer. This sequence was found in a female donor with breast cancer. Some clones in this sample may be carry-over from other donors' samples. The chain recombines TRBV4-1 with TRBJ2-1, with 14 bases matching TRBD2. Sequencing was carried out using axillary lymph node tissue. As DNA, the CDR3 is TGCGCCAGCAGCCAAGCCATCGGGACTAGCGGGAGTAATGAGCAGTTCTTC. Translated: CASSQAIGTSGSNEQFF.